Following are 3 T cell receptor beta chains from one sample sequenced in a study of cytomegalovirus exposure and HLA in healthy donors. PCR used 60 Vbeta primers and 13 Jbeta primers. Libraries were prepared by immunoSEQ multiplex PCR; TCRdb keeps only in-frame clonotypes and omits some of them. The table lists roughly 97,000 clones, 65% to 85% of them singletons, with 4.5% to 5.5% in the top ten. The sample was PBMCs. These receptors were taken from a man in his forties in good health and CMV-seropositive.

CDR3 protein: CASSLGSTEAFF. The DNA of the CDR3 is TGTGCCAGCAGCTTAGGCAGTACTGAAGCTTTCTTT. This chain joins TRBV7-8 and TRBJ1-1, with D unresolved. Looked up from germline, CDR1 is SGHVS and CDR2 is FQNEAQ. V lost 1 base, J lost 5 bases, and 5 bases lay in between. The CDR3 spans 12 residues.

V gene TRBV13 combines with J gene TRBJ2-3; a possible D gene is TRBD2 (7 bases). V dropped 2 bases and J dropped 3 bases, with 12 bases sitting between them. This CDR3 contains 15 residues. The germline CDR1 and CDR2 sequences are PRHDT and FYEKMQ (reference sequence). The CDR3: CASSLNGGPTDTQYF. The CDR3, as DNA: TGTGCCAGCAGCTTAAACGGGGGGCCAACAGATACGCAGTATTTT.

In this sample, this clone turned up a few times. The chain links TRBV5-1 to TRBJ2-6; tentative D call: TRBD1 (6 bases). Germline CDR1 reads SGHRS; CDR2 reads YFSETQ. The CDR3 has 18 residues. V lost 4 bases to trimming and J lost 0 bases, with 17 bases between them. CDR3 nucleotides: TGCGCCAGCAGCCCGACTGGGACATCTAGCTCTGGGGCCAACGTCCTGACTTTC. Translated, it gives CASSPTGTSSSGANVLTF. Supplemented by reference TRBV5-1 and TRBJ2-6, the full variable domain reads KAGVTQTPRYLIKTRGQQVTLSCSPISGHRSVSWYQQTPGQGLQFLFEYFSETQRNKGNFPGRFSGRQFSNSRSEMNVSTLELGDSALYLCASSPTGTSSSGANVLTFGAGSRLTVL.